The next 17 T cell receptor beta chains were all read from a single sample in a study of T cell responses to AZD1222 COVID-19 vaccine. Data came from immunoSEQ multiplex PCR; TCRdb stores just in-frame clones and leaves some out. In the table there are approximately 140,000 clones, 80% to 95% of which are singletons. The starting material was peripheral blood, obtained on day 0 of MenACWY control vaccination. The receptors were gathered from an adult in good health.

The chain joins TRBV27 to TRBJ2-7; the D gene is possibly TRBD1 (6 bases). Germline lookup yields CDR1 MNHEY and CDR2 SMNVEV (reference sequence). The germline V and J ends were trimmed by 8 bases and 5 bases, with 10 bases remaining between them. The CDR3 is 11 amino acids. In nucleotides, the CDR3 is TGTGCCAGCCGCAGGGGTGACGAGCAGTACTTC. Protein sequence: CASRRGDEQYF.

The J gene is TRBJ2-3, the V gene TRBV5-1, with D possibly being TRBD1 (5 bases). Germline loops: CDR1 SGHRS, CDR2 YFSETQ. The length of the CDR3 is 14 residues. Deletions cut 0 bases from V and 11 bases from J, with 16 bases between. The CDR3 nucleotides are TGCGCCAGCAGCTTGGCACGGACAAGTGGTGAGCAGTATTTT. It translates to CASSLARTSGEQYF.

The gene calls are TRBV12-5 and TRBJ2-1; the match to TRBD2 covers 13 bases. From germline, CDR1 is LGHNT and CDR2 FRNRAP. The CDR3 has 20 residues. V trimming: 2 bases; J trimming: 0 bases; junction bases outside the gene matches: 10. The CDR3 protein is CASGLYRPGTSGNSYNEQFF. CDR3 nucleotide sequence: TGTGCTAGTGGTTTGTACAGGCCCGGGACTAGCGGGAACTCCTACAATGAGCAGTTCTTC.

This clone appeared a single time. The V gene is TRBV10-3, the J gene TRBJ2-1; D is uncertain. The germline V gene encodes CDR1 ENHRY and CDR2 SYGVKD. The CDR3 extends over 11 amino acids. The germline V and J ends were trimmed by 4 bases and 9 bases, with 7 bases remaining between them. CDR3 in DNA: TGTGCCATCAGTGCACAAGGTGAGCAGTTCTTC. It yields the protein CAISAQGEQFF.

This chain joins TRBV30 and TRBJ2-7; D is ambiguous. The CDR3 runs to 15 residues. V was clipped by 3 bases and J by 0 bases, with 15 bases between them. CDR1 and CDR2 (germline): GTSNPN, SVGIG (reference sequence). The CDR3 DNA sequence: TGTGCCTGGAGGGATGGGCCCCCTTACTCCTACGAGCAGTACTTC. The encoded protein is CAWRDGPPYSYEQYF.

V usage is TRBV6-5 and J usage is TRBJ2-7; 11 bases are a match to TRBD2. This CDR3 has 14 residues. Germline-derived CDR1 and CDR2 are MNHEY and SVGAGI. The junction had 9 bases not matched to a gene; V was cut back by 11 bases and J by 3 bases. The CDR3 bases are TGTGCCCACACCAAACTAGCGGGGGACTACGAGCAGTACTTC. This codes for CAHTKLAGDYEQYF.

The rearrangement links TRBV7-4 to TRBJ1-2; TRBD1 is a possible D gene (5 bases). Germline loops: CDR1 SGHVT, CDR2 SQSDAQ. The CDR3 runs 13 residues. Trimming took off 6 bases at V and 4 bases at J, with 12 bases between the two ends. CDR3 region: CASRGVVFYGYTF. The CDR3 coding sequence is TGTGCCAGCAGGGGGGTGGTGTTCTATGGCTACACCTTC.

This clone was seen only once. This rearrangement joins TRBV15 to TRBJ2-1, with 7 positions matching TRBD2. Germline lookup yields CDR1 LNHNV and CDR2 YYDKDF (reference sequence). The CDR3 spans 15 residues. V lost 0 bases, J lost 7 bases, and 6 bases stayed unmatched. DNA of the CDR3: TGTGCCACCAGCAGAGACTGGGGGGGAGGGAATGAGCAGTTCTTC. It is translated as CATSRDWGGGNEQFF. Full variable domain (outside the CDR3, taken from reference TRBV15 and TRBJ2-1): DAMVIQNPRYQVTQFGKPVTLSCSQTLNHNVMYWYQQKSSQAPKLLFHYYDKDFNNEADTPDNFQSRRPNTSFCFLDIRSPGLGDTAMYLCATSRDWGGGNEQFFGPGTRLTVL.

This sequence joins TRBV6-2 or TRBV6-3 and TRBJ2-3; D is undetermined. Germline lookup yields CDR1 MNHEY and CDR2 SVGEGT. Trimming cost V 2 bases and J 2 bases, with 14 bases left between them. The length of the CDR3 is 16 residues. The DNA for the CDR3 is TGTGCCAGCAGTTACCGGTCCTCTCATTCCACAGATACGCAGTATTTT. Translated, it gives CASSYRSSHSTDTQYF.

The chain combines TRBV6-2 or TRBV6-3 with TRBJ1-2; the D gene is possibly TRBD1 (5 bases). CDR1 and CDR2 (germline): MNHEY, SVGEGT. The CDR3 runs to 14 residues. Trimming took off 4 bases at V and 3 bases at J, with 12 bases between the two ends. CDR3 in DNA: TGTGCCAGCAGTTTATGGGGGAAGGACTATGGCTACACCTTC. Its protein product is CASSLWGKDYGYTF.

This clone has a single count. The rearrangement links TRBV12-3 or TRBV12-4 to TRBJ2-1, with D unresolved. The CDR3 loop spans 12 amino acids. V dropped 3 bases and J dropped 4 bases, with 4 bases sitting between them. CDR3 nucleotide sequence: TGTGCCAGCAGTTTTCATTACAATGAGCAGTTCTTC. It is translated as CASSFHYNEQFF.

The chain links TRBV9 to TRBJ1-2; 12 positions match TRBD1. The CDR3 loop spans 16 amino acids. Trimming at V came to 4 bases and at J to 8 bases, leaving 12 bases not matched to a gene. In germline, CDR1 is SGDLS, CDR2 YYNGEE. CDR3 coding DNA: TGTGCCAGCAGCCCAAACCCGGGACAGGGGGCCCGAGGCTACACCTTC. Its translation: CASSPNPGQGARGYTF.

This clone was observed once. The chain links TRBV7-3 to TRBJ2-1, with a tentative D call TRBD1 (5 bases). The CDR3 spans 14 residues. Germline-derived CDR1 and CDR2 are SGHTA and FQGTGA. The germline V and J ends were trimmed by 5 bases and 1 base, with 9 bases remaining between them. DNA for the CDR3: TGTGCCAGCAGCCTCGACAGTTCCTACAATGAGCAGTTCTTC. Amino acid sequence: CASSLDSSYNEQFF.

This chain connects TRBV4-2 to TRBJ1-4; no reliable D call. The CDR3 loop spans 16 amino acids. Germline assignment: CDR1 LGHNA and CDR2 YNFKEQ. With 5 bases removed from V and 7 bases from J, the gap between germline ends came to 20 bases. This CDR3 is CASSKARSGILEKLFF. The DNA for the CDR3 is TGTGCCAGCAGCAAAGCCCGATCGGGTATTCTTGAAAAACTGTTTTTT.

This chain's CDR3 is CSAQGLDTQYF. CDR3 nucleotides: TGCAGTGCGCAGGGCCTAGATACGCAGTATTTT. The chain links TRBV20-1 to TRBJ2-3, with D maybe TRBD1 (5 bases). This CDR3 has 11 residues. Trimming took 6 bases from V and 5 from J, leaving 9 bases between them. Germline V gene sequence: CDR1 DFQATT, CDR2 SNEGSKA (reference sequence).

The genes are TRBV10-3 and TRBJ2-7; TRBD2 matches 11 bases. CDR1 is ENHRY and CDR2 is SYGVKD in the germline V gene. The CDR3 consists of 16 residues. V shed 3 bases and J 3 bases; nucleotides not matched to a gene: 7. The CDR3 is CAISEGGGTSGYEQYF. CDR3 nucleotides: TGTGCCATCAGTGAAGGGGGGGGGACTAGCGGCTACGAGCAGTACTTC.

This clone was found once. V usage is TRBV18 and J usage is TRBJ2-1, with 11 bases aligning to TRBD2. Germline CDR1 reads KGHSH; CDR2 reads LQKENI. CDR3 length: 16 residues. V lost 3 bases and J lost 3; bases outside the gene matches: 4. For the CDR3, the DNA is TGTGCCAGCTCACCGCCGGGACTAGCGGACTACAATGAGCAGTTCTTC. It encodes CASSPPGLADYNEQFF.